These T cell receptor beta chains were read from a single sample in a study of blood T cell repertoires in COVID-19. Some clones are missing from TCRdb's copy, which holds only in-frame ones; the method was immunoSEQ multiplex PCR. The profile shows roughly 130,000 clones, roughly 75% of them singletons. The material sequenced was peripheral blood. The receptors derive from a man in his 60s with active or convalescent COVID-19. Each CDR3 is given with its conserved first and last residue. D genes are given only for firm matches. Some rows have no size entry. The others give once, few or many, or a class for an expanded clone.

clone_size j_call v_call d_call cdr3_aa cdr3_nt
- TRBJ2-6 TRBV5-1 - CASSLQGSSGANVLTF TGCGCCAGCAGCCTCCAGGGGAGCTCTGGGGCCAACGTCCTGACTTTC
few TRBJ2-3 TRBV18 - CASSPGTRGSTDTQYF TGTGCCAGCTCACCAGGGACACGAGGAAGCACAGATACGCAGTATTTT
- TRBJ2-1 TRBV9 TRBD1 CASSAWDSYNEQFF TGTGCCAGCAGCGCTTGGGACAGCTACAATGAGCAGTTCTTC
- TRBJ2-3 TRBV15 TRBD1 CATSRTGGFPDTQYF TGTGCCACCAGCCGGACAGGGGGCTTTCCAGATACGCAGTATTTT
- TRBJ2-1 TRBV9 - CASSGPRGRNEQFF TGTGCCAGCAGCGGCCCCAGGGGTAGAAATGAGCAGTTCTTC
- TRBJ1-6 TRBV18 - CASSPAGQGSPLHF TGTGCCAGCTCACCAGCGGGGCAGGGATCACCCCTCCACTTT
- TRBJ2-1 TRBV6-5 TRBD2 CASSYGLAGAREQFF TGTGCCAGCAGTTACGGGCTAGCGGGAGCCCGTGAGCAGTTCTTC
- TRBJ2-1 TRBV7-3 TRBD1 CASSLDGTDFDNEQFF TGTGCCAGCAGCTTAGACGGGACAGATTTTGACAATGAGCAGTTCTTC
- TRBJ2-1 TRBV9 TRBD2 CASSSPVAGGLDEQFF TGTGCCAGCAGCTCCCCTGTAGCGGGAGGGCTTGATGAGCAGTTCTTC
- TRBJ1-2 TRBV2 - CASSTVRYYGYTF TGTGCCAGCAGTACCGTGAGGTACTATGGCTACACCTTC
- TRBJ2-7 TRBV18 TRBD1 CASSPGQGSSYEQYF TGTGCCAGCTCCCCGGGACAGGGGAGCTCCTACGAGCAGTACTTC
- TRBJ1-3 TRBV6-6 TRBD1 CASSYGTGKIPIYF TGTGCCAGCAGTTACGGGACAGGGAAAATCCCCATATATTTT
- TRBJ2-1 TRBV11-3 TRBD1 CASSLQGVSEQFF TGTGCCAGCAGCTTACAGGGGGTAAGTGAGCAGTTCTTC
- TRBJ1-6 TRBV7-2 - CASSLGRTDNSPLHF TGTGCCAGCAGCTTAGGCAGGACAGATAATTCACCCCTCCACTTT
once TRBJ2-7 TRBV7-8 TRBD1 CASSWPGQGINEQYF TGTGCCAGCAGCTGGCCGGGACAGGGGATCAACGAGCAGTACTTC
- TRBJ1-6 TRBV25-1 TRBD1 CASRAGQGSYNSPLHF TGTGCCAGCAGGGCTGGACAGGGCTCCTATAATTCACCCCTCCACTTT
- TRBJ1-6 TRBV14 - CASSQSRGRVNSPLHF TGTGCCAGCAGCCAAAGCAGGGGCCGCGTGAATTCACCCCTCCACTTT
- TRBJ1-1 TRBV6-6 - CASSYRGNTEAFF TGTGCCAGCAGTTACAGGGGGAACACTGAAGCTTTCTTT
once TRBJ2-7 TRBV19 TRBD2 CASGKLAGEQYF TGTGCCAGTGGTAAACTAGCGGGCGAGCAGTACTTC
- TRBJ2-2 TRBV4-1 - CASSHFDSENTGELFF TGCGCCAGCAGCCACTTCGACAGCGAGAACACCGGGGAGCTGTTTTTT
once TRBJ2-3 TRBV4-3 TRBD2 CASSQDLLAGVTDTQYF TGCGCCAGCAGCCAAGATCTCCTAGCGGGAGTCACAGATACGCAGTATTTT